What follows are 32 T cell receptor beta chains derived from one specimen sequenced in a study of shared clonotypes between healthy human individuals. Naive CD8 isolation took CD45RO-negative cells positively selected for CCR7 and excluded terminally differentiated effector memory CD45RA+ cells. Profiling relied on immunoSEQ multiplex PCR, and the TCRdb table lists in-frame clones only, not all of them. The sample carries about 2.2 million clones, roughly 91% recorded once. The specimen sequenced was naive CD8+ T cells from PBMCs. The receptors come from a man between 18 and 29 years old in good health. Some clones in this sample may be carry-over from other donors' samples.

J is TRBJ2-7 and V is TRBV11-2; TRBD1 might be the D (6 bases). Trimming removed 1 base at V and 3 bases at J, with 13 bases between. Per the germline V gene, CDR1 is SGHAT and CDR2 is FQNNGV. The length of the CDR3 is 15 residues. In DNA, the CDR3 is TGTGCCAGCAGCTTAGGTATCCTACAGGGCTACGAGCAGTACTTC. Translated: CASSLGILQGYEQYF.

This chain joins TRBV9 and TRBJ1-5; possibly TRBD1 for D (5 bases). Germline V lookup: CDR1 SGDLS, CDR2 YYNGEE. This CDR3 spans 15 amino acids. V was trimmed by 4 bases and J by 0 bases, leaving 11 bases between them. CDR3 region: CASSRDRNSNQPQHF. CDR3 nucleotide sequence: TGTGCCAGCAGCCGAGACAGAAATAGCAATCAGCCCCAGCATTTT.

The chain carries TRBV27 and TRBJ2-5; 13 nucleotides agree with TRBD2. The germline V gene has CDR1 MNHEY and CDR2 SMNVEV (reference sequence). The CDR3 runs 17 residues. J gave up 4 bases and V 4 bases, and 9 bases lay outside the gene matches. CDR3 DNA: TGTGCCAGCAGTTCAAGGACTAGCGGGAGCTCTCGAGAGACCCAGTACTTC. Translating it yields CASSSRTSGSSRETQYF.

The V call is TRBV15, the J call TRBJ2-1; 9 positions agree with TRBD2. This CDR3 region has 17 residues. In germline, CDR1 is LNHNV, CDR2 YYDKDF (reference sequence). V lost 0 bases and J lost 6; bases outside the gene matches: 9. CDR3: CATSRDVGAGGSNEQFF. Written as DNA, the CDR3 is TGTGCCACCAGCAGAGATGTCGGCGCGGGAGGGAGCAATGAGCAGTTCTTC. Looking up the rest from reference TRBV15 and TRBJ2-1 gives the full variable domain: DAMVIQNPRYQVTQFGKPVTLSCSQTLNHNVMYWYQQKSSQAPKLLFHYYDKDFNNEADTPDNFQSRRPNTSFCFLDIRSPGLGDTAMYLCATSRDVGAGGSNEQFFGPGTRLTVL.

The chain uses TRBV4-3 and TRBJ2-1; 9 nucleotides align to TRBD1. Germline loops: CDR1 LGHNA, CDR2 YSLEER. This CDR3 has 15 residues. Germline trimming cut 4 bases from V and 10 bases from J; bases unmatched to any gene: 11. CDR3 sequence: CASSPIRDRDLEQFF. CDR3 nucleotide sequence: TGCGCCAGCAGCCCGATCCGGGACAGGGATCTGGAGCAGTTCTTC.

This clone has only a few counts. The genes are TRBV7-2 and TRBJ1-1, with no clear D. The CDR3 is 12 residues long. Germline V gene lookup returns CDR1 SGHTA and CDR2 FQGNSA. Trimming pared 4 bases from V and 1 base from J, leaving 4 bases between. As DNA, the CDR3 is TGTGCCAGCAGCTCCCAGAACACTGAAGCTTTCTTT. Translating it yields CASSSQNTEAFF.

This clone has just one count. The chain links TRBV19 to TRBJ2-7; D remains unclear. Looked up from germline, CDR1 is LNHDA and CDR2 is SQIVND (reference sequence). CDR3 size: 14 residues. The V gene lost 3 bases and the J gene lost 3 bases, with 12 bases spanning the gap. CDR3: CASSIALFSYEQYF. The CDR3 DNA is TGTGCCAGTAGTATCGCCTTGTTCAGCTACGAGCAGTACTTC. Variable domain in full (rest from reference TRBV19 and TRBJ2-7): DGGITQSPKYLFRKEGQNVTLSCEQNLNHDAMYWYRQDPGQGLRLIYYSQIVNDFQKGDIAEGYSVSREKKESFPLTVTSAQKNPTAFYLCASSIALFSYEQYFGPGTRLTVT.

The CDR3 DNA reads as TGCGCCAGCAGCTTGGACGGACTTGAGAACACTGAAGCTTTCTTT. It is translated as CASSLDGLENTEAFF. V usage is TRBV5-1 and J usage is TRBJ1-1; no firm D call. Trimming cost V 0 bases and J 1 base, with 10 bases left between them. The germline V gene encodes CDR1 SGHRS and CDR2 YFSETQ. The CDR3 is 15 amino acids.

CDR3 sequence reads: CASSLEGLAGEANEQFF. Here the CDR3 DNA reads TGCGCCAGCAGCTTGGAAGGACTAGCGGGAGAGGCCAATGAGCAGTTCTTC. The J gene is TRBJ2-1, the V gene TRBV5-1; 13 bases match TRBD2. J was trimmed by 6 bases and V by 0 bases; bases with no gene match: 6. CDR3 size: 17 residues. Germline assignment: CDR1 SGHRS and CDR2 YFSETQ.

The V gene is TRBV4-3, the J gene TRBJ2-1; D is undetermined. V was pared by 1 base and J by 10 bases, with 11 bases between. Germline loops: CDR1 LGHNA, CDR2 YSLEER. CDR3 length: 13 amino acids. CDR3 in amino acids: CASSQGPPAEQFF. CDR3 sequence (DNA): TGCGCCAGCAGCCAAGGACCCCCCGCCGAGCAGTTCTTC.

V is TRBV28 and J is TRBJ1-1; D ambiguous. V lost 3 bases, J lost 3 bases, and 8 bases lay in between. The CDR3 spans 13 residues. From germline, CDR1 is MDHEN and CDR2 SYDVKM. This chain's CDR3 is CASSLSAYTEAFF. In DNA form, the CDR3 reads TGTGCCAGCAGTTTGTCGGCGTACACTGAAGCTTTCTTT.

The genes are TRBV5-1 and TRBJ2-3; 8 bases agree with TRBD2. Germline CDR1 reads SGHRS; CDR2 reads YFSETQ. V lost 2 bases, J lost 5 bases, and 10 bases stayed unmatched. The CDR3 is 16 residues long. The CDR3 is CASSLAGEGWGDTQYF. Here the CDR3 DNA reads TGCGCCAGCAGCTTAGCGGGAGAGGGTTGGGGAGATACGCAGTATTTT. Filled out from reference TRBV5-1 and TRBJ2-3, the complete variable domain reads KAGVTQTPRYLIKTRGQQVTLSCSPISGHRSVSWYQQTPGQGLQFLFEYFSETQRNKGNFPGRFSGRQFSNSRSEMNVSTLELGDSALYLCASSLAGEGWGDTQYFGPGTRLTVL.

The V gene is TRBV2, the J gene TRBJ2-7, with D possibly matching TRBD1 (6 bases). CDR1 is SNHLY and CDR2 is FYNNEI in the germline V gene. V lost 9 bases and J 0 bases, leaving 12 bases between the germline ends. CDR3 size: 13 residues. The CDR3 sequence is CARGDIYSYEQYF. CDR3 DNA: TGTGCCAGGGGGGACATATACTCCTACGAGCAGTACTTC. The whole variable domain, remainder taken from reference TRBV2 and TRBJ2-7, is EPEVTQTPSHQVTQMGQEVILRCVPISNHLYFYWYRQILGQKVEFLVSFYNNEISEKSEIFDDQFSVERPDGSNFTLKIRSTKLEDSAMYFCARGDIYSYEQYFGPGTRLTVT.

A remark on this clone: The sample holds other DNA sequences that translate to the same CDR3. This chain uses TRBV19 with TRBJ2-1, with a tentative D call TRBD2 (6 bases). CDR1 LNHDA and CDR2 SQIVND come from the germline V gene (reference sequence). The CDR3 is 15 amino acids. V shed 3 bases and J shed 0 bases, with 9 bases lying between them. The CDR3 nucleotides read TGTGCCAGTAGTATTGACGGGAGCTCCTACAATGAGCAGTTCTTC. The encoded protein is CASSIDGSSYNEQFF.

Notes on this clone: The sample carries other DNA sequences with the same CDR3. The chain recombines TRBV7-9 with TRBJ1-2, with TRBD1 identical over 9 bases. Germline V gene lookup returns CDR1 SEHNR and CDR2 FQNEAQ (reference sequence). The CDR3 covers 15 residues. V was clipped by 5 bases and J by 7 bases; unmatched bases: 11. The CDR3 DNA follows: TGTGCCAGCAGCAGCGGGACAGGGTTCCTCGGTGGCTACACCTTC. As protein: CASSSGTGFLGGYTF.

This sequence joins TRBV5-1 and TRBJ2-5; D not resolved. Trimming stripped 0 bases from V and 4 bases from J, with 16 bases between. CDR3 size: 16 residues. Germline V gives CDR1 SGHRS, CDR2 YFSETQ. CDR3 sequence reads: CASSLGGTRWAETQYF. The CDR3 bases are TGCGCCAGCAGCTTGGGGGGTACCCGTTGGGCAGAGACCCAGTACTTC.

This clone has a single count. The chain is built from TRBV27 and TRBJ2-2; TRBD1 or TRBD2 may be the D gene (6 bases each). Germline CDR1 MNHEY, CDR2 SMNVEV (reference sequence). This CDR3 region has 16 residues. V shed 5 bases and J shed 4 bases, with 17 bases lying between them. CDR3 residues: CASSIYSRGVTGELFF. The CDR3 DNA reads TGTGCCAGCAGTATCTACTCAAGGGGGGTCACCGGGGAGCTGTTTTTT.

V and J are TRBV29-1 and TRBJ2-5; D might be TRBD2 (5 bases). Germline V gene lookup returns CDR1 SQVTM and CDR2 ANQGSEA. Trimming removed 3 bases from V and 13 bases from J, with 15 bases in between. CDR3 size: 11 residues. CDR3 DNA: TGCAGCGTTGAGTGGCGAGGGCGGAGGTACTTC. Translating it yields CSVEWRGRRYF.

The chain joins TRBV10-1 to TRBJ2-7; TRBD2 matches 7 bases. Per germline, CDR1 WNHNN and CDR2 SYGVQD (reference sequence). The CDR3 is 15 residues long. Trimming cost V 2 bases and J 3 bases; bases outside gene matches: 7. DNA for the CDR3: TGCGCCAGCAGTGAGCGTACTAGCGCGAGCTACGAGCAGTACTTC. It translates to CASSERTSASYEQYF.

This chain uses TRBV18 with TRBJ2-1; TRBD1 matches 7 bases. Germline lookup yields CDR1 KGHSH and CDR2 LQKENI. There are 17 residues in the CDR3. V lost 2 bases, J lost 8 bases, and 15 bases stayed unmatched. The CDR3 loop is CASSPNRGAGTMDEQFF. The CDR3 DNA is TGTGCCAGCTCACCAAACAGGGGAGCAGGCACAATGGATGAGCAGTTCTTC. The complete variable domain, with remaining parts taken from reference TRBV18 and TRBJ2-1, reads NAGVMQNPRHLVRRRGQEARLRCSPMKGHSHVYWYRQLPEEGLKFMVYLQKENIIDESGMPKERFSAEFPKEGPSILRIQQVVRGDSAAYFCASSPNRGAGTMDEQFFGPGTRLTVL.

This rearrangement joins TRBV9 to TRBJ2-7, with 7 bases aligning to TRBD1. Unmatched junction bases numbered 8, after V lost 3 bases and J lost 5 bases. The V gene's germline CDR1 is SGDLS and CDR2 YYNGEE. CDR3 length: 14 residues. CDR3 nucleotide sequence: TGTGCCAGCAGCGAAACAGGACAGGCCCACGAGCAGTACTTC. Its protein is CASSETGQAHEQYF.

The CDR3 region has the DNA TGCGCCAGCAGTGCGATGGCCCGCGAGACCCAGTACTTC. It translates to CASSAMARETQYF. This chain uses TRBV10-2 with TRBJ2-5; D is unclear. This CDR3 has 13 residues. Germline V gene data show CDR1 as WSHSY and CDR2 as SAAADI. V lost 4 bases and J 5 bases, leaving 11 bases between the germline ends.

The rearrangement uses TRBV27 and TRBJ2-2; no definite D call. V was shortened by 6 bases and J by 7 bases, with 6 bases between the two germline ends. The CDR3 is 11 amino acids. Germline loops: CDR1 MNHEY, CDR2 SMNVEV (reference sequence). The CDR3 region has the DNA TGTGCCAGCAGGGACGTCGGGGAGCTGTTTTTT. Protein product: CASRDVGELFF.

The chain carries TRBV28 and TRBJ1-2; D is unclear. Trimming cost V 3 bases and J 4 bases, with 12 bases left between them. The CDR3 spans 14 residues. The germline V gene encodes CDR1 MDHEN and CDR2 SYDVKM. CDR3 coding DNA: TGTGCCAGCAGTTTCGGCGCCATCACCTATGGCTACACCTTC. Translated, it gives CASSFGAITYGYTF.

The V and J genes are TRBV27 and TRBJ2-3, with 7 bases fitting TRBD1. The germline V gene has CDR1 MNHEY and CDR2 SMNVEV (reference sequence). Trimming cost V 3 bases and J 1 base; bases outside gene matches: 10. The CDR3 spans 17 residues. The CDR3 nucleotides read TGTGCCAGCAGTTTGGGTCTGTCAGGGGGACGCACAGATACGCAGTATTTT. As protein: CASSLGLSGGRTDTQYF.

V gene TRBV6-4 combines with J gene TRBJ2-7, with no clear D. Trimming removed 5 bases at V and 6 bases at J, with 11 bases between. The CDR3 is 12 amino acids. Germline lookup yields CDR1 MRHNA and CDR2 SNTAGT. The CDR3 nucleotides are TGTGCCAGCAGTCCCAGGCCGGGCGAGCAGTACTTC. This translates into CASSPRPGEQYF.

The gene calls are TRBV9 and TRBJ1-4, with 9 bases identical to TRBD1. This CDR3 comprises 20 residues. Germline values: CDR1 SGDLS, CDR2 YYNGEE. The J segment lost 1 base and the V segment lost 1 base, leaving 14 bases of the junction unmatched. The CDR3 region has the DNA TGTGCCAGCAGCGTATCCGCCGGGACAGGGTTCTCGGTAACTAATGAAAAACTGTTTTTT. This sequence encodes CASSVSAGTGFSVTNEKLFF.

The rearrangement links TRBV6-1 to TRBJ2-1; D uncertain. The CDR3 is 16 residues long. In germline, CDR1 is MNHNS, CDR2 SASEGT. Between the trimmed V and J ends, which lost 0 bases and 2 bases, there was a span of 11 bases. This CDR3 reads CASSEAAFPTYNEQFF. The CDR3 DNA is TGTGCCAGCAGTGAAGCGGCGTTCCCCACCTACAATGAGCAGTTCTTC.

Remarks on this clone: Other nucleotide sequences in the sample specify the same CDR3. The chain uses TRBV9 and TRBJ2-1; no definite D call. The CDR3 loop spans 15 amino acids. Germline assignment: CDR1 SGDLS and CDR2 YYNGEE. Trimming took 0 bases from V and 0 from J, leaving 7 bases between them. CDR3 protein: CASSVVSSSYNEQFF. In nucleotides, the CDR3 is TGTGCCAGCAGCGTAGTTTCTAGCTCCTACAATGAGCAGTTCTTC.

Worth noting for this clone: One junction end disagrees with the germline gene, perhaps due to a read error. V gene TRBV9 combines with J gene TRBJ1-1; 8 positions agree with TRBD1. Germline CDR1 SGDLS, CDR2 YYNGEE. The CDR3 runs 16 residues. CDR3 sequence (DNA): TGTGCCAGCACCGTAGTGAGGACAGGGTTAGGCGCTGAAGCTTTCTTT. Residues: CASTVVRTGLGAEAFF. Together with reference TRBV9 and TRBJ1-1, the CDR3 gives the full variable domain: DSGVTQTPKHLITATGQRVTLRCSPRSGDLSVYWYQQSLDQGLQFLIQYYNGEERAKGNILERFSAQQFPDLHSELNLSSLELGDSALYFCASTVVRTGLGAEAFFGQGTRLTVV.

V gene TRBV11-2 combines with J gene TRBJ1-1, with TRBD1 as a possible D gene (5 bases). Germline-derived CDR1 and CDR2 are SGHAT and FQNNGV. The CDR3 spans 15 residues. Trimming took 5 bases from V and 8 from J, leaving 21 bases between them. In nucleotides, the CDR3 is TGTGCCAGCAGCACTAGCTCAAACTTAGGGGCAGAAGCTTTCTTT. It translates to CASSTSSNLGAEAFF.

The rearrangement uses TRBV7-8 and TRBJ2-5; 7 nucleotides line up with TRBD2. The trim removed 5 bases at V and 1 base at J, leaving 13 bases unmatched. Germline values: CDR1 SGHVS, CDR2 FQNEAQ. The CDR3 totals 17 residues. CDR3 bases: TGTGCCAGCAGCCCGCGACTACTGGGAGGGCTCCAAGAGACCCAGTACTTC. This encodes CASSPRLLGGLQETQYF.